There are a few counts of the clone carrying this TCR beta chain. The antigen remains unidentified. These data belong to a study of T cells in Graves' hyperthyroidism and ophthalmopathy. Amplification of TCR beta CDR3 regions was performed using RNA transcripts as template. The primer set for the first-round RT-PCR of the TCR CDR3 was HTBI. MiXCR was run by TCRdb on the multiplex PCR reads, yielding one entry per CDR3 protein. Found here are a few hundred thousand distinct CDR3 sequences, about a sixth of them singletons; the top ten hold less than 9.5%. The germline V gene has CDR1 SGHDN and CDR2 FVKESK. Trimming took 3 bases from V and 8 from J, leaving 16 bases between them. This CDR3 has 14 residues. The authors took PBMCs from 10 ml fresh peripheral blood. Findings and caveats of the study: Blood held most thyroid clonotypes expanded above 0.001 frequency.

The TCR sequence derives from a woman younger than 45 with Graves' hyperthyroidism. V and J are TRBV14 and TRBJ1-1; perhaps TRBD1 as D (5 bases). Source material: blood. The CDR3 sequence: CASSHLVRQTEAFF. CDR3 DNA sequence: TGTGCCAGCAGCCATCTAGTTCGACAGACGGAAGCTTTCTTT. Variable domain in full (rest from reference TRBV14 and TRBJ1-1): EAGVTQFPSHSVIEKGQTVTLRCDPISGHDNLYWYRRVMGKEIKFLLHFVKESKQDESGMPNNRFLAERTGGTYSTLKVQPAELEDSGVYFCASSHLVRQTEAFFGQGTRLTVV.